One sample yielded the 6 T cell receptor beta chains listed below, sequenced in a study. TCRdb passed the 5' RACE reads through MiXCR, listing each CDR3 protein once. The data show approximately 60,000 distinct CDR3 sequences, around a fifth seen once. The sample was memory CD4+ T cells sorted from a lymph node. Specified subset: memory CD4+ T cells, CD4+CD45RO+CD25-. All receptors derive from a female donor with breast cancer.

This clonotype was counted a few times. The rearrangement joins TRBV7-9 to TRBJ2-1; 11 bases are shared with TRBD2. J was trimmed by 8 bases and V by 3 bases; bases with no gene match: 3. The CDR3 loop spans 14 amino acids. Germline V gene data show CDR1 as SEHNR and CDR2 as FQNEAQ (reference sequence). CDR3 sequence reads: CASSLSSGRDEQFF. The CDR3 coding sequence is TGTGCCAGCAGCTTGAGTAGCGGGAGGGATGAGCAGTTCTTC.

This clonotype was seen only a few times. V gene TRBV6-6 combines with J gene TRBJ2-3; 11 bases are a match to TRBD2. This CDR3 region has 14 residues. Germline CDR1 reads MNHNY; CDR2 reads SVGAGI (reference sequence). V was pared by 2 bases and J by 9 bases, with 4 bases of the junction left unmatched. The CDR3 region is CASSYLSGRETQYF. For the CDR3, the DNA is TGTGCCAGCAGTTACCTTAGCGGGAGGGAGACGCAGTATTTT.

In its sample, this clonotype was seen a few times. CDR3: CASSQDRGQGSYGYTF. The CDR3 coding sequence is TGTGCCAGCAGCCAAGATCGGGGACAGGGATCCTATGGCTACACCTTC. This rearrangement joins TRBV3-1 to TRBJ1-2; TRBD1 matches at 9 bases. Germline assignment: CDR1 LGHDT and CDR2 YNNKEL (reference sequence). Losses at the gene ends were 0 bases for V and 4 bases for J; bases not matched to a gene: 6. This CDR3 contains 16 residues.

As for this clonotype: Its ends do not fully match the called genes, so a read error is possible. V is TRBV7-2 and J is TRBJ2-7, with 10 bases matching TRBD2. Germline V gene sequence: CDR1 SGHTA, CDR2 FQGNSA. The CDR3 runs to 16 residues. CDR3 coding DNA: TGTGCCAGCAGCCCCTGGTCGGCTAGCGGGAGATACGAGCAGTGCTTC. This sequence encodes CASSPWSASGRYEQCF.

On this clonotype: A read error may produce the germline difference seen at one junction end. The chain couples TRBV5-3 to TRBJ1-5; tentative D call: TRBD1 (6 bases). TRBV5-3 is an ORF, with its function uncertain. The CDR3 has 15 amino acids. The CDR3 reads CARSPWGHSNQTQHF. CDR3 DNA sequence: TGTGCCAGAAGCCCGTGGGGACATAGCAATCAGACCCAGCATTTT.

On this clonotype: The conserved phenylalanine or tryptophan is not found at the CDR3 terminus, so this likely reflects a read error. The chain carries TRBV7-3 and TRBJ1-1; D perhaps matches TRBD1 (6 bases). Looked up from germline, CDR1 is SGHTA and CDR2 is FQGTGA. The CDR3 runs 15 residues. V lost 0 bases and J lost 3, with 11 bases in between. The CDR3 DNA reads TGTGCCAGCAGCTTAACTGGCAGGGGTGACACTGAAGCTTTCTTA. This codes for CASSLTGRGDTEAFL.